The sequence of this T cell receptor (beta chain) was determined in a study of blood T cell repertoires in COVID-19. Study context: Samples representing acute and convalescent COVID-19 were sourced from the United States, Italy and Spain. PBMCs, B-cell-depleted T cells, or T cells provided the cDNA or gDNA that made up the material.

Source study methods: Reference gene primer amplification yielded estimated nucleated cell counts. Repertoires were generated with immunoSEQ multiplex PCR, while TCRdb's copy carries only in-frame clones and drops some. V, J and clone size are taken as reported in that table, and D and trimming were inferred from the DNA itself. The sample carries about 95,000 clones, over 70% recorded once. The sequenced material came from peripheral blood. This sequence originates from a man older than 75 with active or convalescent COVID-19.

In DNA, the CDR3 is TGTGCCAGCAGTCTAGAGGGGGCTGGCACAGATACGCAGTATTTT. The encoded protein is CASSLEGAGTDTQYF. V usage is TRBV28 and J usage is TRBJ2-3; TRBD1 aligns across 7 bases. The germline CDR1 and CDR2 sequences are MDHEN and SYDVKM. J lost 1 base, V lost 5 bases, and 6 bases had no gene match. The length of the CDR3 is 15 residues.